These T cell receptor beta chains were read from a single sample in a study of T cells after yellow fever vaccination. TCRdb re-called the 5' RACE reads through MiXCR, storing one row per CDR3 protein. Found here are hundreds of thousands of distinct CDR3 sequences, less than 20% of them singletons; the top ten hold roughly 17%. The starting material was PBMCs, obtained 5 to 6 days after the first yellow fever vaccination. These receptors were collected from a man younger than 30 who received the YFV17D yellow fever vaccine. The CDR3 runs from the conserved cysteine through the conserved F or W. D genes are given only for firm matches. The size entry is marked missing in some rows and otherwise reads once, few, many or a size class.

>TRBJ2-3|TRBV7-2|few|TRBD2
TGTGCCAGCAGCTTAGCTAGCGGGGGGGCTCTAGATACGCAGTATTTT
CASSLASGGALDTQYF
>TRBJ2-7|TRBV15|few|-
TGTGCCACCAGCAGAGCGGTATCGGGTTACGAGCAGTACTTC
CATSRAVSGYEQYF
>TRBJ2-3|TRBV4-3|few|TRBD1
TGCGCCAGCAGCCGCACAGGGGGCGTTTTGACAGATACGCAGTATTTT
CASSRTGGVLTDTQYF
>TRBJ2-5|TRBV6-1|-|-
TGTGCCAGCAGTGAAATATGGAAGACCCAGTACTTC
CASSEIWKTQYF
>TRBJ1-6|TRBV20-1|few|-
TGCAGTGTCGGATTGATACATAATTCACCCCTCCACTTT
CSVGLIHNSPLHF
>TRBJ2-3|TRBV7-6|-|TRBD2
TGTGCCAGCAGCAGGATTGCGGGGGGACACACAGATACGCAGTATTTT
CASSRIAGGHTDTQYF
>TRBJ2-2|TRBV9|few|-
TGTGCCAGCAGCCTAACCGGGTCCCCCGGGGAGCTGTTTTTT
CASSLTGSPGELFF
>TRBJ1-2|TRBV7-9|-|-
TGTGCCAGCAGCGGCAGAGGGTCGTTGGGCCCACACTATGGCTACACCTTC
CASSGRGSLGPHYGYTF
>TRBJ1-2|TRBV6-4|few|-
TGTGCCAGCAGTGAACGTGTGGGGGGGGCCTATGGCTACACCTTC
CASSERVGGAYGYTF
>TRBJ1-5|TRBV4-3|few|-
TGCGCCAGCAGCCAAGAACGCGGAGGGGGCAATCAGCCCCAGCATTTT
CASSQERGGGNQPQHF
>TRBJ2-1|TRBV4-3|few|-
TGCGCCAGCAGCCAAGATCTCGGGGAAGGAGGGCCCTACAATGAGCAGTTCTTC
CASSQDLGEGGPYNEQFF
>TRBJ2-3|TRBV12-3/TRBV12-4|once|TRBD2
TGTGCCAGCACCCTGACTAGCGGGGGTTTGGATACGCAGTATTTT
CASTLTSGGLDTQYF
>TRBJ2-1|TRBV7-2|few|TRBD1
TGTGCCAGCAGCTTGAATGGCCGGGACAGGGAATTCTTC
CASSLNGRDREFF
>TRBJ2-2|TRBV5-1|-|-
TGCGCCAGCACTATGAACACCGGGGAGCTGTTTTTT
CASTMNTGELFF
>TRBJ2-3|TRBV6-1|few|TRBD2
TGTGCCAGCAGCCCTCAGCGGGGGAGCACAGATACGCAGTATTTT
CASSPQRGSTDTQYF
>TRBJ2-1|TRBV27|-|-
TGTGCCAGCAATAGGGGGGGTGAGCAGTTCTTC
CASNRGGEQFF
>TRBJ2-5|TRBV5-1|few|TRBD2
TGCGCCAGCAGCCAAGGACTAGCGGGATCCCAAGAGACCCAGTACTTC
CASSQGLAGSQETQYF
>TRBJ1-5|TRBV28|-|-
TGTGCCAGCAGTTTAGGACAGTTGAATCAGCCCCAGCATTTT
CASSLGQLNQPQHF
>TRBJ2-1|TRBV7-2|-|-
TGTGCCAGCAGCTTAGGGCTACTCGGGGGCAGCTCCTACAATGAGCAGTTCTTC
CASSLGLLGGSSYNEQFF
>TRBJ1-6|TRBV7-2|few|-
TGTGCCAGCAGCTTAGCGCAAAGGGGAGGAAATTCACCCCTCCACTTT
CASSLAQRGGNSPLHF
>TRBJ2-5|TRBV10-2|-|TRBD2
TGCGCCAGCAGTGATCCGACTAGCGGGGGGCCGCAAGAGACCCAGTACTTC
CASSDPTSGGPQETQYF
>TRBJ1-6|TRBV5-6|-|-
TGTGCCAGCAGCTTTCCGGGGTATAATTCACCCCTCCACTTT
CASSFPGYNSPLHF
>TRBJ1-6|TRBV6-5|-|-
TGTGCCGGCAGTTACCATTCAGAGGCTAATTCACCCCTCCACTTT
CAGSYHSEANSPLHF
>TRBJ2-7|TRBV25-1|-|-
TGTGCCAGCAGTGAAAATCCGGGAAAGTCCTACGAGCAGTACTTC
CASSENPGKSYEQYF